The rows below give T cell receptor beta chains drawn from one sample of a study of cytomegalovirus exposure and HLA in healthy donors. Libraries were prepared by immunoSEQ multiplex PCR; TCRdb keeps only in-frame clonotypes and omits some of them. The profile shows under 300,000 clones, 86% of them singletons. Sample: PBMCs. Source of these receptors: a man aged 40-49 years in good health and CMV-seropositive. The CDR3 runs from the conserved cysteine through the conserved F or W. Each record gives: J gene, V gene, clone size, D gene, CDR3 protein, CDR3 DNA. D genes are given only for firm matches. Clone sizes are given selectively: once, few, many, or a class where the clone is expanded.

TRBJ2-1	TRBV19	.	TRBD2	CASKITGLAGGQFF	TGTGCCTCCAAAATCACTGGACTAGCGGGAGGGCAGTTCTTC
TRBJ2-7	TRBV28	.	.	CATVSEQYF	TGTGCCACTGTATCCGAGCAGTACTTC
TRBJ2-1	TRBV15	.	.	CATSREAGRVFDEQFF	TGTGCCACCAGCAGAGAAGCCGGGAGAGTCTTCGATGAGCAGTTCTTC
TRBJ2-7	TRBV6-5	.	TRBD2	CASSYQAGVAYEQYF	TGTGCCAGCAGTTACCAAGCGGGAGTTGCCTACGAGCAGTACTTC
TRBJ2-3	TRBV5-4	.	.	CASSLEGASDTQYF	TGTGCCAGCAGCTTAGAAGGGGCGTCAGATACGCAGTATTTT
TRBJ2-7	TRBV6-6	.	.	CASSYGRALSSYEQYF	TGTGCCAGCAGTTACGGGCGGGCGTTGAGCTCCTACGAGCAGTACTTC
TRBJ1-6	TRBV30	.	.	CAWSVLGSPLHF	TGTGCCTGGAGTGTACTAGGGTCACCCCTCCACTTT
TRBJ2-5	TRBV9	few	TRBD2	CASSPEGSGRLETQYF	TGTGCCAGCAGCCCCGAGGGTAGCGGGAGACTAGAGACCCAGTACTTC
TRBJ2-7	TRBV7-9	.	.	CASIPLDSYEQYF	TGTGCCAGCATCCCTCTGGACAGCTACGAGCAGTACTTC
TRBJ1-1	TRBV6-5	few	.	CASFGGGWDEAFF	TGTGCCAGCTTTGGGGGAGGGTGGGATGAAGCTTTCTTT
TRBJ1-1	TRBV19	few	.	CASSIGQGLEAFF	TGTGCCAGTAGTATAGGGCAGGGCCTTGAAGCTTTCTTT
TRBJ2-3	TRBV28	few	TRBD1	CASSLRDRTDTQYF	TGTGCCAGCAGTTTAAGGGACAGAACAGATACGCAGTATTTT
TRBJ1-4	TRBV10-3	once	.	CAISESGGVREKLFF	TGTGCCATCAGTGAGAGTGGGGGGGTGAGAGAAAAACTGTTTTTT
TRBJ2-5	TRBV7-9	.	.	CASSPTAQETQYF	TGTGCCAGCAGCCCGACAGCGCAAGAGACCCAGTACTTC
TRBJ1-1	TRBV12-5	.	TRBD1	CASGLGGTVNTEAFF	TGTGCTAGTGGTTTGGGCGGGACAGTGAACACTGAAGCTTTCTTT
TRBJ2-3	TRBV7-6	.	.	CASSLAPGRTSTDTQYF	TGTGCCAGCAGCTTAGCGCCCGGCAGGACTAGCACAGATACGCAGTATTTT
TRBJ1-4	TRBV18	once	.	CASSPPSHREPNEKLFF	TGTGCCAGCTCACCACCCTCCCACAGGGAGCCCAATGAAAAACTGTTTTTT
TRBJ2-7	TRBV7-9	once	TRBD2	CASSLHPGLPTYEQYF	TGTGCCAGCAGCTTGCATCCGGGACTACCAACCTACGAGCAGTACTTC
TRBJ2-7	TRBV18	.	TRBD2	CASSPSGSSFYEQYF	TGTGCCAGCTCTCCAAGCGGGAGTAGTTTCTACGAGCAGTACTTC
TRBJ2-4	TRBV14	.	TRBD1	CASSLNRGIAKNIQYF	TGTGCCAGCAGCCTCAACAGGGGGATAGCCAAAAACATTCAGTACTTC
TRBJ2-6	TRBV6-4	few	TRBD1	CASSLGQGSGANVLTF	TGTGCCAGCAGTCTGGGACAGGGATCTGGGGCCAACGTCCTGACTTTC
TRBJ2-7	TRBV18	.	TRBD1	CASSSGGTGDYEQYF	TGTGCCAGCTCTTCAGGTGGGACAGGGGATTACGAGCAGTACTTC